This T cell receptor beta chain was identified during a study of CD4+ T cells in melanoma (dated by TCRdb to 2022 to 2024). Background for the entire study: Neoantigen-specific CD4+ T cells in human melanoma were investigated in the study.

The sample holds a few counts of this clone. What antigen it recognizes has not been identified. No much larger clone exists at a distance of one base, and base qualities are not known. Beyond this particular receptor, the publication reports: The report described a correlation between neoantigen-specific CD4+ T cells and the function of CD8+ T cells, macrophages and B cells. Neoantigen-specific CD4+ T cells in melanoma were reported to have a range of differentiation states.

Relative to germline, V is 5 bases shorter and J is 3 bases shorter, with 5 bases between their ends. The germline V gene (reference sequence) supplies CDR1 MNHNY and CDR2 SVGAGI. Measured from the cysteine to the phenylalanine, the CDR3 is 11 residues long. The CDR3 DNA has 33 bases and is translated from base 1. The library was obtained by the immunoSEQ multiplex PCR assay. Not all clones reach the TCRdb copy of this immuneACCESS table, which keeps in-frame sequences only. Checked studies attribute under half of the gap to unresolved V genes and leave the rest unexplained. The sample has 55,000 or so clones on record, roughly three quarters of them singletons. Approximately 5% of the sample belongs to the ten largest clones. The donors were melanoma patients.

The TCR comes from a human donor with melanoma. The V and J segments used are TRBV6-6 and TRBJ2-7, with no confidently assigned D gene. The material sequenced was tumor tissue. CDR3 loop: CASSDVYEQYF. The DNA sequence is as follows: TGTGCCAGCAGTGACGTCTACGAGCAGTACTTC.